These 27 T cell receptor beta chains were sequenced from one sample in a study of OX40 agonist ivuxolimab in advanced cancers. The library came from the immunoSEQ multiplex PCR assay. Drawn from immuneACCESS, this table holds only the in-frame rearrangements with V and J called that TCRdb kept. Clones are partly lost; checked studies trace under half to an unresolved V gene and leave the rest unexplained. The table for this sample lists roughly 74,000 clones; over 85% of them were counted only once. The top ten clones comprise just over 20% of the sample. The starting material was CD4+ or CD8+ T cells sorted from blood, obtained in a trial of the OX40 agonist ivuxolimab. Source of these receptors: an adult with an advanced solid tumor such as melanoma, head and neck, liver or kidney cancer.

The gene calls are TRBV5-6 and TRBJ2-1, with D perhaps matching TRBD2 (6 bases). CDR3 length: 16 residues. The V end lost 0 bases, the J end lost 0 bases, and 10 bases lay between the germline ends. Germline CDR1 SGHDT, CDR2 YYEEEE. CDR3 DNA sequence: TGTGCCAGCAGCTTGGAGGCCGGGAGCTCCTACAATGAGCAGTTCTTC. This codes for CASSLEAGSSYNEQFF.

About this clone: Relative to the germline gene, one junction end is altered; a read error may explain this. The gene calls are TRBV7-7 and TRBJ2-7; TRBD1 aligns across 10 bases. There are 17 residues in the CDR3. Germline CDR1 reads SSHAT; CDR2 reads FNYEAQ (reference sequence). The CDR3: CASSLGPAGQGYYEQYF. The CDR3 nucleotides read TGTGCTAGCAGCTTAGGCCCTGCGGGACAGGGGTATTACGAGCAGTACTTC. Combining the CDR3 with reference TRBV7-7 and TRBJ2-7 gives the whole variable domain GAGVSQSPRYKVTKRGQDVTLRCDPISSHATLYWYQQALGQGPEFLTYFNYEAQPDKSGLPSDRFSAERPEGSISTLTIQRTEQRDSAMYRCASSLGPAGQGYYEQYFGPGTRLTVT.

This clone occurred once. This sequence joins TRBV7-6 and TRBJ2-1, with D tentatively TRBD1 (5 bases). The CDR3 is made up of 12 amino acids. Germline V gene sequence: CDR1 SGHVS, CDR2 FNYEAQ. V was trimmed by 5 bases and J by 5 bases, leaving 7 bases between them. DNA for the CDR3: TGTGCCAGCAGCCCGGACAACAATGAGCAGTTCTTC. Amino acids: CASSPDNNEQFF.

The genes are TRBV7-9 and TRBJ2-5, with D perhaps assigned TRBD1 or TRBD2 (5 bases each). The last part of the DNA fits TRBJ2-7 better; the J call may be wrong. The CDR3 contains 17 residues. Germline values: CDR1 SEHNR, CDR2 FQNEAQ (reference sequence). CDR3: CASSPQGVMGVRYEQYF. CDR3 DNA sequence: TGTGCCAGCAGCCCCCAGGGTGTAATGGGAGTAAGGTACGAGCAGTACTTC.

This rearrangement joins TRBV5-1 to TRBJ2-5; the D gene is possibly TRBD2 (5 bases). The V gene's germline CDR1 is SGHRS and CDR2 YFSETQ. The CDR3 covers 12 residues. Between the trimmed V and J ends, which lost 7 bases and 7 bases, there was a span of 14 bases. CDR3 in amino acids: CASFGDSWTQYF. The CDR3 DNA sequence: TGCGCCAGCTTCGGGGATAGTTGGACCCAGTACTTC.

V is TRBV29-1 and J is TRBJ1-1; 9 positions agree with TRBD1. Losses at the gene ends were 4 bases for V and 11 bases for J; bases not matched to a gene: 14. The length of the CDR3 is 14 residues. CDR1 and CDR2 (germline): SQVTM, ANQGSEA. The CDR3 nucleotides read TGCAGCGTTGTACTTTTGGACAGGGGATATTCGGCTTTCTTT. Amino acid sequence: CSVVLLDRGYSAFF.

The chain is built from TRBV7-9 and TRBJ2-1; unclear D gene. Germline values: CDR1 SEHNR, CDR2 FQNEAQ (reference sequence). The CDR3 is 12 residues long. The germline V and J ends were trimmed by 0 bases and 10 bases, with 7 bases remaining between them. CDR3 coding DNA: TGTGCCAGCAGCTTAGCTTCTTTCGAGCAGTTCTTC. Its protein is CASSLASFEQFF.

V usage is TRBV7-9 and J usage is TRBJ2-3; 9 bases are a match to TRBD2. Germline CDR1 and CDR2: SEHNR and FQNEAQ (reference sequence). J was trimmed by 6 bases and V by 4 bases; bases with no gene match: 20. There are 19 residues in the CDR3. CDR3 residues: CASSSTRTRLAALRDTQYF. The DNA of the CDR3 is TGTGCCAGCAGCTCAACTAGAACTCGACTAGCGGCCCTTCGGGATACGCAGTATTTT.

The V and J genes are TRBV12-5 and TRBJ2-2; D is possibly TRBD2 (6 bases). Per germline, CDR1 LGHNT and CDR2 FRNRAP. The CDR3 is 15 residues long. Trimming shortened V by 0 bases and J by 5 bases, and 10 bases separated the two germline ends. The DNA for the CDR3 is TGTGCTAGTGGTTTGGTAGTGCGGGATACCGGGGAGCTGTTTTTT. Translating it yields CASGLVVRDTGELFF.

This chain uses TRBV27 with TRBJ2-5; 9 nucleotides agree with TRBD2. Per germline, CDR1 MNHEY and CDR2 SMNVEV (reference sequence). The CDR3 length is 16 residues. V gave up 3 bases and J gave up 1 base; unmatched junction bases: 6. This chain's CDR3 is CASSFIAGLAQETQYF. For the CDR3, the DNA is TGTGCCAGCAGTTTTATCGCGGGACTAGCCCAAGAGACCCAGTACTTC.

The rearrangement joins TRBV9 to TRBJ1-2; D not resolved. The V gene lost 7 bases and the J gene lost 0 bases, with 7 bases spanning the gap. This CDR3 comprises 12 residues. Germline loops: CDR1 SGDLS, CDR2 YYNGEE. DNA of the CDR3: TGTGCCAGCGGGATTCCTAACTATGGCTACACCTTC. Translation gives CASGIPNYGYTF.

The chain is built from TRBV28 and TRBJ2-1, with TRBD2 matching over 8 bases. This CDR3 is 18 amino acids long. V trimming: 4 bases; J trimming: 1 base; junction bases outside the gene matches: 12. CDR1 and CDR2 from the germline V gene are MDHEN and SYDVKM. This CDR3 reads CASSYPSEERESYNEQFF. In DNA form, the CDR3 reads TGTGCCAGCAGTTACCCGTCCGAGGAGCGGGAGTCCTACAATGAGCAGTTCTTC.

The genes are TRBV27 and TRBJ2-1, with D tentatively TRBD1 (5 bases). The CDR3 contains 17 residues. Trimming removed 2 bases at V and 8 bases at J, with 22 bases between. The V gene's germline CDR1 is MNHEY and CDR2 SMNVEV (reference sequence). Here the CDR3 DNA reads TGTGCCAGCAGTTTAGGATACAGGCCCGCCTGGGTCGATGAGCAGTTCTTC. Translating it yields CASSLGYRPAWVDEQFF.

The CDR3 loop is CASSVRSSGPSYEQYF. CDR3 coding DNA: TGTGCCAGCAGCGTAAGGAGTAGCGGTCCCTCCTACGAGCAGTACTTC. V usage is TRBV9 and J usage is TRBJ2-7; D may be TRBD2 (6 bases). The V gene's germline CDR1 is SGDLS and CDR2 YYNGEE. This CDR3 is 16 amino acids long. V was pared by 1 base and J by 0 bases, with 14 bases between.

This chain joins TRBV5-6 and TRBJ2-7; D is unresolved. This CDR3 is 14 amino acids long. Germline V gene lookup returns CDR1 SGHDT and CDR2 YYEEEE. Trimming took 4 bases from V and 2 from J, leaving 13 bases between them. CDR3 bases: TGTGCCAGCAGCCCTATCCGGCAACCCTACGAGCAGTACTTC. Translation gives CASSPIRQPYEQYF. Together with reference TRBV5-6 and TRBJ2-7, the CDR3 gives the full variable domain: DAGVTQSPTHLIKTRGQQVTLRCSPKSGHDTVSWYQQALGQGPQFIFQYYEEEERQRGNFPDRFSGHQFPNYSSELNVNALLLGDSALYLCASSPIRQPYEQYFGPGTRLTVT.

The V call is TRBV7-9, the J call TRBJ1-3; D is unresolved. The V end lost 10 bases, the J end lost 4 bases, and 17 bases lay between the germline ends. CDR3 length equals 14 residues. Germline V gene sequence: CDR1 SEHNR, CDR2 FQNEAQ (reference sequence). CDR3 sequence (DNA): TGTGCCACCTTGGATCCGGGTAACGGAAACACCATATATTTT. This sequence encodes CATLDPGNGNTIYF.

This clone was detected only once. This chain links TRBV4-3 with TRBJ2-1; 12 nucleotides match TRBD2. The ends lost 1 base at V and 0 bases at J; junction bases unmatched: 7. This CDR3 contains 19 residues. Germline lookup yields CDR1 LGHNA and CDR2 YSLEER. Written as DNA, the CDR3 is TGCGCCAGCAGCCAAGTGTCTAGCGGGGGGGGTAGCTCCTACAATGAGCAGTTCTTC. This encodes CASSQVSSGGGSSYNEQFF.

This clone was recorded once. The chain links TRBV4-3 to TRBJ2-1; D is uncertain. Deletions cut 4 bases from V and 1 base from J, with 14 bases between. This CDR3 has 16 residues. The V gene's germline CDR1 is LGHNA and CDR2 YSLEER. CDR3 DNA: TGCGCCAGCAGCCTTCGTCTAGATTTGTCCTACAATGAGCAGTTCTTC. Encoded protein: CASSLRLDLSYNEQFF.

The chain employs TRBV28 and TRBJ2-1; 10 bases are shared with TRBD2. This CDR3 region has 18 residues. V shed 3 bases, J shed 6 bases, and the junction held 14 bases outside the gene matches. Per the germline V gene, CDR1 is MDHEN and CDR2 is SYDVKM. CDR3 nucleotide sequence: TGTGCCAGCAGTTTCCAACGAGAAGCGGGAGGGCCGGGCAATGAGCAGTTCTTC. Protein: CASSFQREAGGPGNEQFF.

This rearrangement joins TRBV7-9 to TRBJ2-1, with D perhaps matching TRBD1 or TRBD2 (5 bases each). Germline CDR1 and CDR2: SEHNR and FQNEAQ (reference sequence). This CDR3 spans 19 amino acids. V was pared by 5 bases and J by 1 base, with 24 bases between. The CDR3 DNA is TGTGCCAGCAGCAACGGGCAGGGTGGTGTGAGGAGGTCCTACAATGAGCAGTTCTTC. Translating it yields CASSNGQGGVRRSYNEQFF. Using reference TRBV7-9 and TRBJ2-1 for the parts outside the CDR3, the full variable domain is DTGVSQNPRHKITKRGQNVTFRCDPISEHNRLYWYRQTLGQGPEFLTYFQNEAQLEKSRLLSDRFSAERPKGSFSTLEIQRTEQGDSAMYLCASSNGQGGVRRSYNEQFFGPGTRLTVL.

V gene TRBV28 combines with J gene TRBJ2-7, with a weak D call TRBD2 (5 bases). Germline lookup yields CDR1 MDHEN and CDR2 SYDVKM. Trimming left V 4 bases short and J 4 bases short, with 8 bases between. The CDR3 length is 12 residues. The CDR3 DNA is TGTGCCAGCAGTTCGGGATTGTACGAGCAGTACTTC. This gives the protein CASSSGLYEQYF.

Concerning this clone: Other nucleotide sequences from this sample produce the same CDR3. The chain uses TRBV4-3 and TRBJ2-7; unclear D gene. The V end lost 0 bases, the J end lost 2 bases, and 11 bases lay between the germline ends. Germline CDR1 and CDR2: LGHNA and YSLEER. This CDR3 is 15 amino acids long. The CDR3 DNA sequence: TGCGCCAGCAGCCAAGATCAAGGCCCTGCCTACGAGCAGTACTTC. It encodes CASSQDQGPAYEQYF.

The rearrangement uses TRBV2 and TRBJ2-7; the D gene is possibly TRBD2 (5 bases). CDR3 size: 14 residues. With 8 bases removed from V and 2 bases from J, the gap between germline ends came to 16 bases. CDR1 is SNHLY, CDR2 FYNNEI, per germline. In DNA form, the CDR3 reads TGTGCCAGCGCCCCGGGCCGGGAAGCCTACGAGCAGTACTTC. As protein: CASAPGREAYEQYF. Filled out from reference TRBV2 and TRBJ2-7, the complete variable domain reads EPEVTQTPSHQVTQMGQEVILRCVPISNHLYFYWYRQILGQKVEFLVSFYNNEISEKSEIFDDQFSVERPDGSNFTLKIRSTKLEDSAMYFCASAPGREAYEQYFGPGTRLTVT.

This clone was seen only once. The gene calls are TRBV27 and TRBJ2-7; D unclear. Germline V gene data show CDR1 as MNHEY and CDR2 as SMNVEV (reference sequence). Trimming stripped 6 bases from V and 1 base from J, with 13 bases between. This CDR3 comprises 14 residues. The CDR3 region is CASSPDDPSYEQYF. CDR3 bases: TGTGCCAGCAGCCCCGACGACCCTTCCTACGAGCAGTACTTC.

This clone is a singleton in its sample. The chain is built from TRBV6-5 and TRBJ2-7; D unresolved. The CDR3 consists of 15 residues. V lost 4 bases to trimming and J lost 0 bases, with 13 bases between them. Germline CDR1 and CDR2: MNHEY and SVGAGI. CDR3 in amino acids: CASSFPSGSSYEQYF. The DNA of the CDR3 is TGTGCCAGCAGTTTCCCCTCCGGCAGCTCCTACGAGCAGTACTTC.

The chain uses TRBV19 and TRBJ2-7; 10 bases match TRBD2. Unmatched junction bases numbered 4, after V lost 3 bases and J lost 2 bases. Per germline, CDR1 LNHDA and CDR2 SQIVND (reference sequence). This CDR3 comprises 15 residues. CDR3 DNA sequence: TGTGCCAGTAGTATGGCAGCGGGAGGGACCTACGAGCAGTACTTC. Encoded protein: CASSMAAGGTYEQYF.

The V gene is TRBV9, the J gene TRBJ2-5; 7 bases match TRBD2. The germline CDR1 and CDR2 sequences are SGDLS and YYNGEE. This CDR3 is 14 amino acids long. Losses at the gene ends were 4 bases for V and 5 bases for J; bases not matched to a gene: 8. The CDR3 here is CASSRLWGGETQYF. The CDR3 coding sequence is TGTGCCAGCAGCCGCTTGTGGGGGGGGGAGACCCAGTACTTC.